The 9 T cell receptor beta chains in this list originate from one sample, sequenced in a study of identical twins. TCRdb passed the 5' RACE reads through MiXCR, listing each CDR3 protein once. Of around 450,000 distinct CDR3 sequences in the sample, 13% to 15% were seen once. The sample also formed part of further work on yellow fever vaccine responses in identical twins.

Material: CD4+ T cells sorted from blood. These receptors all stem from a woman aged 18-29 years in good health.

This chain uses TRBV4-2 with TRBJ2-1; no clear D gene. Germline V gene data show CDR1 as LGHNA and CDR2 as YNFKEQ. This CDR3 comprises 16 residues. V was pared by 1 base and J by 1 base, with 11 bases between. CDR3 residues: CASSQVKAGSYNEQFF. The CDR3 DNA sequence: TGTGCCAGCAGCCAAGTGAAAGCAGGTTCCTACAATGAGCAGTTCTTC.

The rearrangement uses TRBV10-3 and TRBJ2-3; D gene ambiguous. Germline values: CDR1 ENHRY, CDR2 SYGVKD. The CDR3 has 14 amino acids. Trimming took off 3 bases at V and 9 bases at J, with 16 bases between the two ends. Here the CDR3 DNA reads TGTGCCATCAGTGATTCAGCGACGGGTTTGACGCAGTATTTT. Amino acid sequence: CAISDSATGLTQYF.

This clonotype was counted only a few times. The gene calls are TRBV3-1 and TRBJ2-7; 7 bases align to TRBD2. The CDR3 consists of 15 residues. Germline V CDR1 and CDR2: LGHDT, YNNKEL (reference sequence). The trim removed 1 base at V and 0 bases at J, leaving 3 bases unmatched. CDR3 in DNA: TGTGCCAGCAGCCAAGCCGGGACTACCTCCTACGAGCAGTACTTC. Residues: CASSQAGTTSYEQYF.

This clonotype was counted at least ten times. The rearrangement uses TRBV6-2 or TRBV6-3 and TRBJ2-3, with 11 nucleotides matching TRBD2. V dropped 7 bases and J dropped 1; count of bases not matched to a gene: 1. This CDR3 is built from 14 residues. The germline V gene has CDR1 MNHEY and CDR2 SVGEGT. In nucleotides, the CDR3 is TGTGCCAGCAAGGGACTAGCGGGCACAGATACGCAGTATTTT. It encodes CASKGLAGTDTQYF.

This clonotype was seen only a few times. The chain combines TRBV20-1 with TRBJ2-7; D uncertain. Looked up from germline, CDR1 is DFQATT and CDR2 is SNEGSKA (reference sequence). This CDR3 comprises 14 residues. V was shortened by 7 bases and J by 0 bases, with 16 bases between the two germline ends. CDR3 residues: CSDRETLNSYEQYF. The CDR3 nucleotides are TGCAGTGATCGAGAGACACTAAACTCCTACGAGCAGTACTTC.

The chain has TRBV4-3 and TRBJ2-3; 8 bases map to TRBD1. Losses at the gene ends were 1 base for V and 5 bases for J; bases not matched to a gene: 5. The CDR3 is made up of 15 amino acids. Germline-derived CDR1 and CDR2 are LGHNA and YSLEER. The CDR3 DNA follows: TGCGCCAGCAGCCAAGGCAGGGGGCAAGGAGATACGCAGTATTTT. Amino acids: CASSQGRGQGDTQYF.

The genes are TRBV20-1 and TRBJ2-4; D remains unclear. From germline, CDR1 is DFQATT and CDR2 SNEGSKA (reference sequence). This CDR3 has 17 amino acids. Trimming took 0 bases from V and 2 from J, leaving 17 bases between them. The chain's CDR3 is CSARDNGPNPSKNIQYF. CDR3 nucleotide sequence: TGCAGTGCTAGAGATAATGGCCCAAACCCATCCAAAAACATTCAGTACTTC.

The V call is TRBV6-2 or TRBV6-3, the J call TRBJ2-3, with TRBD2 matching 7 bases. CDR1 is MNHEY, CDR2 SVGEGT, per germline. The CDR3 covers 17 residues. Trimming at V came to 5 bases and at J to 4 bases, leaving 15 bases not matched to a gene. The CDR3 nucleotides read TGTGCCAGCAGTATCCCCCTCAAAGCGGGACTCGCAGATACGCAGTATTTT. It encodes CASSIPLKAGLADTQYF.

The gene calls are TRBV20-1 and TRBJ2-7, with D possibly TRBD2 on 5 matching bases. This CDR3 has 12 residues. V was clipped by 6 bases and J by 6 bases, with 15 bases between them. The V gene's germline CDR1 is DFQATT and CDR2 SNEGSKA (reference sequence). CDR3: CSAEFGNGEQYF. CDR3 bases: TGCAGTGCCGAGTTCGGGAATGGCGAGCAGTACTTC.